This T cell receptor (beta chain) emerged from a study of cytomegalovirus exposure and HLA in healthy donors. Study background: Unique TCR beta sequences numbering some 120 million came from some 200 million T cells in an earlier analysis.

The CDR3 length is 15 residues. The germline V gene encodes CDR1 ENHRY and CDR2 SYGVKD. Trimming took off 4 bases at V and 4 bases at J, with 14 bases between the two ends. The PCR made use of 60 Vbeta and 13 Jbeta primers. Authors' processing steps: Later reanalysis found 75 million to 95 million unique TCR beta chains, around 11 million of them shared. The protocol was immunoSEQ multiplex PCR, while the TCRdb copy is restricted to in-frame clones and leaves out a portion. V and J calls and clone size are those listed in that table; D and trimming were worked out from the DNA. The sample has 160,000 or so clones; less than 90% are singletons.

Sequences were obtained from PBMCs. The receptor was derived from a man between 18 and 29 years old in good health and CMV-seronegative. The gene calls are TRBV10-3 and TRBJ2-1, with D maybe TRBD2 (5 bases). CDR3 sequence: CAISGLNLGYNEQFF. The CDR3 DNA is TGTGCCATCAGTGGACTAAATCTGGGGTACAATGAGCAGTTCTTC.